Each of the 11 T cell receptor beta chains below was sequenced from the same sample in a study of OX40 agonist ivuxolimab in advanced cancers. Repertoires were generated with immunoSEQ multiplex PCR, while TCRdb's copy carries only in-frame clones and drops some. The table has around 20,000 clones, approximately 83% seen once; the top ten hold around 40%. Material: CD4+ or CD8+ T cells sorted from blood, obtained in a trial of the OX40 agonist ivuxolimab. Receptor source: an adult with an advanced solid tumor such as melanoma, head and neck, liver or kidney cancer.

The CDR3 region has the DNA TGTGCCAGCAGTTTAGAGAGCACAGATACGCAGTATTTT. Translated: CASSLESTDTQYF. The rearrangement uses TRBV28 and TRBJ2-3; D is unclear. The V end was cut by 2 bases, the J end by 0 bases, with 3 bases between. The CDR3 loop spans 13 amino acids. Germline V gene data show CDR1 as MDHEN and CDR2 as SYDVKM.

The chain links TRBV28 to TRBJ1-1, with D uncertain. The germline gives CDR1 MDHEN, CDR2 SYDVKM. The CDR3 consists of 15 residues. Between the trimmed V and J ends, which lost 8 bases and 3 bases, there was a span of 19 bases. Here the CDR3 DNA reads TGTGCCAGCTCTCAGGTGGGCAACGGGTACACTGAAGCTTTCTTT. Its protein product is CASSQVGNGYTEAFF. The entire variable domain, with the rest obtained from reference TRBV28 and TRBJ1-1, is as follows: DVKVTQSSRYLVKRTGEKVFLECVQDMDHENMFWYRQDPGLGLRLIYFSYDVKMKEKGDIPEGYSVSREKKERFSLILESASTNQTSMYLCASSQVGNGYTEAFFGQGTRLTVV.

The chain couples TRBV27 to TRBJ2-6, with 9 bases identical to TRBD1. With 5 bases clipped from V and 2 bases from J, the junction kept 4 bases outside the gene matches. Germline values: CDR1 MNHEY, CDR2 SMNVEV (reference sequence). This CDR3 spans 16 amino acids. The CDR3: CASSITGGAGANVLTF. DNA of the CDR3: TGTGCCAGCAGTATAACAGGGGGCGCTGGGGCCAACGTCCTGACTTTC.

This clone appeared a few times. The rearrangement uses TRBV6-1 and TRBJ2-7; 11 bases agree with TRBD1. The CDR3 totals 14 residues. Germline V lookup: CDR1 MNHNS, CDR2 SASEGT. V trimming: 3 bases; J trimming: 3 bases; junction bases outside the gene matches: 1. CDR3 region: CASSEGTGGYEQYF. In DNA, the CDR3 is TGTGCCAGCAGTGAGGGGACAGGGGGCTACGAGCAGTACTTC.

DNA for the CDR3: TGTGCCAGCAGTCCAAACAGTGGAGTCGACGAGCAGTACTTC. Its translation is CASSPNSGVDEQYF. The V gene is TRBV28, the J gene TRBJ2-7; unclear D gene. Germline values: CDR1 MDHEN, CDR2 SYDVKM. V was cut by 5 bases and J by 5 bases, with 16 bases left in between. This CDR3 is built from 14 residues.

This clone was counted only a few times. J is TRBJ2-2 and V is TRBV28; D unclear. Germline V gene data show CDR1 as MDHEN and CDR2 as SYDVKM. The V end lost 3 bases, the J end lost 2 bases, and 13 bases lay between the germline ends. The CDR3 runs 16 residues. This CDR3 reads CASSFTGRENTGELFF. The CDR3 coding sequence is TGTGCCAGCAGTTTTACCGGAAGGGAAAACACCGGGGAGCTGTTTTTT.

The CDR3 loop is CASSQIASGYEQYF. The CDR3 nucleotides read TGTGCCAGCAGTCAAATTGCCTCCGGCTACGAGCAGTACTTC. The genes are TRBV28 and TRBJ2-7; D uncertain. Germline V gene lookup returns CDR1 MDHEN and CDR2 SYDVKM. This CDR3 is 14 amino acids long. V was trimmed by 5 bases and J by 3 bases, leaving 14 bases between them.

This chain joins TRBV29-1 and TRBJ2-1, with D unclear. Trimming removed 3 bases at V and 6 bases at J, with 3 bases between. Germline lookup yields CDR1 SQVTM and CDR2 ANQGSEA. CDR3 size: 10 residues. CDR3 nucleotide sequence: TGCAGCGTTGATTCCAATGAGCAGTTCTTC. It is translated as CSVDSNEQFF.

This chain's CDR3 is CASSSPRTGGPPGIYF. CDR3 nucleotide sequence: TGTGCCAGCAGCTCGCCCCGGACAGGCGGTCCCCCCGGGATATATTTT. The chain has TRBV7-9 and TRBJ1-3; TRBD1 agrees at 7 bases. This CDR3 region has 16 residues. The junction had 19 bases not matched to a gene; V was cut back by 4 bases and J by 13 bases. From germline, CDR1 is SEHNR and CDR2 FQNEAQ (reference sequence).

The chain recombines TRBV6-1 with TRBJ2-2; D not resolved. CDR3 size: 15 residues. Germline lookup yields CDR1 MNHNS and CDR2 SASEGT. V lost 3 bases and J 0 bases, leaving 8 bases between the germline ends. The CDR3 reads CASSDRAANTGELFF. The CDR3 nucleotides read TGTGCCAGCAGTGACCGGGCAGCGAACACCGGGGAGCTGTTTTTT.

This clone was recorded only once. This sequence joins TRBV28 and TRBJ2-3; D ambiguous. This CDR3 has 14 residues. Germline values: CDR1 MDHEN, CDR2 SYDVKM. V was clipped by 2 bases and J by 1 base, with 7 bases between them. CDR3 sequence: CASSLRVGTDTQYF. CDR3 coding DNA: TGTGCCAGCAGTTTAAGGGTCGGCACAGATACGCAGTATTTT.